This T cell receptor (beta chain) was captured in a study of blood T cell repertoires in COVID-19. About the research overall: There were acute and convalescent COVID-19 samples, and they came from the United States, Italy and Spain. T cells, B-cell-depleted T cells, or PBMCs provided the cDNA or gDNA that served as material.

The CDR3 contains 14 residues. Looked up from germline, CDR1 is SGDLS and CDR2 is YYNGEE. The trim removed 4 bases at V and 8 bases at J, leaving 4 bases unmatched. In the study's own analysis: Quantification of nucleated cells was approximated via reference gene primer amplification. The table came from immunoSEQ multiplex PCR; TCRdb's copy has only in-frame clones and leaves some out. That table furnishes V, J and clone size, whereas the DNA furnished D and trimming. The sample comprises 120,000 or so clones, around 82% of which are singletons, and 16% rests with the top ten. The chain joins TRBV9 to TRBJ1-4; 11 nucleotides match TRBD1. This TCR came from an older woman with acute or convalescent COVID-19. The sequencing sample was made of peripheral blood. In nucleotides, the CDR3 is TGTGCCAGCAGCCGGACAGGGGGCCAAGAAAAACTGTTTTTT. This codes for CASSRTGGQEKLFF. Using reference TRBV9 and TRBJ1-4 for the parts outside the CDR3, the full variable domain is DSGVTQTPKHLITATGQRVTLRCSPRSGDLSVYWYQQSLDQGLQFLIQYYNGEERAKGNILERFSAQQFPDLHSELNLSSLELGDSALYFCASSRTGGQEKLFFGSGTQLSVL.